The 2 T cell receptor beta chains below were found in one sample sequenced in a study of blood T cell repertoires in COVID-19. Sequencing used immunoSEQ multiplex PCR; TCRdb keeps in-frame clones, though not all of them. The repertoire holds fewer than 350,000 clones, about 89% seen once, with approximately 4.6% in the top ten. The source material was peripheral blood. Receptors originate from a man between 40 and 49 years old with acute or convalescent COVID-19.

The chain couples TRBV20-1 to TRBJ2-5; D gene unclear. The CDR3 length is 11 residues. Trimming pared 2 bases from V and 5 bases from J, leaving 6 bases between. Per germline, CDR1 DFQATT and CDR2 SNEGSKA (reference sequence). The CDR3 nucleotides read TGCAGTGCTAGACTCTCGGAGACCCAGTACTTC. Its protein product is CSARLSETQYF.

CDR3: CASSSGLAGGPFTGELFF. CDR3 DNA sequence: TGCGCCAGCAGCTCCGGACTAGCGGGGGGGCCCTTCACCGGGGAGCTGTTTTTT. The chain carries TRBV5-1 and TRBJ2-2, with 15 nucleotides matching TRBD2. Looked up from germline, CDR1 is SGHRS and CDR2 is YFSETQ. V dropped 3 bases and J dropped 4; count of bases not matched to a gene: 7. The CDR3 loop spans 18 amino acids. Using reference TRBV5-1 and TRBJ2-2 for the parts outside the CDR3, the full variable domain is KAGVTQTPRYLIKTRGQQVTLSCSPISGHRSVSWYQQTPGQGLQFLFEYFSETQRNKGNFPGRFSGRQFSNSRSEMNVSTLELGDSALYLCASSSGLAGGPFTGELFFGEGSRLTVL.